The count of the clone carrying this T cell receptor (beta chain) is one. This entry is derived from a study of OX40 agonist ivuxolimab in advanced cancers. TCRdb's table, derived via immunoSEQ multiplex PCR, lists solely in-frame clones and lacks some. This sample has some 50,000 clones; around 79% occur once, and the top ten carry 7.9%. The CDR3 has 11 residues. The V gene's germline CDR1 is ENHRY and CDR2 SYGVKD. V was shortened by 4 bases and J by 5 bases, with 2 bases between the two germline ends. The material sequenced was CD4+ or CD8+ T cells sorted from blood, taken in a trial of the OX40 agonist ivuxolimab. The V and J genes are TRBV10-3 and TRBJ2-2; D unresolved. The receptor comes from an adult with an advanced solid tumor such as melanoma, head and neck, liver or kidney cancer. Here the CDR3 reads CAISVTGELFF. The CDR3 nucleotides read TGTGCCATCAGTGTTACCGGGGAGCTGTTTTTT.